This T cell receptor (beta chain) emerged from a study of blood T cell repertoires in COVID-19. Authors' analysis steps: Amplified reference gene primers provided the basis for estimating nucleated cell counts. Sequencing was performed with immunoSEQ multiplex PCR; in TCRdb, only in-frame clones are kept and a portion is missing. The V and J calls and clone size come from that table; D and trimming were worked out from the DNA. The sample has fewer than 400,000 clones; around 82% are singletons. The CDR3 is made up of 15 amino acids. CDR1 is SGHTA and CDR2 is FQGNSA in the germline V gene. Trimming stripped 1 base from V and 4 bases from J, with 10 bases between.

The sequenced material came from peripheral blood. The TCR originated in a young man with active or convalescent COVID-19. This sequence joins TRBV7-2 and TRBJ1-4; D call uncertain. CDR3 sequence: CASSLVRQINEKLFF. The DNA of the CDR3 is TGTGCCAGCAGCTTAGTTCGTCAGATTAATGAAAAACTGTTTTTT.